These T cell receptor beta chains were read from a single sample in a study of glioma-infiltrating T cells after dendritic cell vaccination. Generated by immunoSEQ multiplex PCR, the TCRdb table keeps only in-frame clones and is missing some. Among over 90,000 clones, roughly 84% were seen once, and the ten largest hold under 3%. This material consisted of blood, taken before dendritic cell vaccination. These receptors were obtained from a human donor with glioblastoma. CDR3s include the opening cysteine and the closing phenylalanine or tryptophan. The order of the fields is J gene, V gene, D gene, clone size, CDR3 length, CDR3 protein, CDR3 DNA. The D gene is left open where the match is weak. Size is stated for part of the rows, as once, few or many counts, or as a class when the clone is expanded.

TRBJ2-2	TRBV2	NA	NA	13	CASSEEGPGELFF	TGTGCCAGCAGTGAAGAGGGGCCCGGGGAGCTGTTTTTT
TRBJ1-2	TRBV5-4	TRBD1	once	16	CASSLVGQATNYGYTF	TGTGCCAGCAGCTTGGTAGGACAGGCCACAAACTATGGCTACACCTTC
TRBJ2-2	TRBV19	TRBD2	NA	17	CASKVLSGRARSGELFF	TGTGCCAGTAAAGTACTTAGCGGGAGGGCTCGGTCCGGGGAGCTGTTTTTT
TRBJ2-7	TRBV11-2	TRBD2	NA	18	CASSATKTSGGYSYEQYF	TGTGCCAGCAGCGCGACAAAAACTAGCGGGGGTTACTCCTACGAGCAGTACTTC
TRBJ1-2	TRBV6-1	NA	NA	14	CASSEATRVYGYTF	TGTGCCAGCAGTGAAGCGACCAGGGTCTATGGCTACACCTTC
TRBJ2-1	TRBV5-1	NA	NA	11	CASSLVDEQFF	TGCGCCAGCAGCTTGGTCGATGAGCAGTTCTTC
TRBJ1-3	TRBV4-2	NA	few	16	CASSQDHDSSGNTIYF	TGTGCCAGCAGCCAAGATCACGACAGCTCTGGAAACACCATATATTTT
TRBJ2-1	TRBV13	TRBD2	NA	18	CASSLGLTSGGNYNEQFF	TGTGCCAGCAGCTTAGGCCTGACTAGCGGGGGGAACTACAATGAGCAGTTCTTC
TRBJ2-1	TRBV23-1	NA	NA	14	CASSQWSGAGEQFF	TGCGCCAGCAGTCAATGGTCAGGGGCAGGTGAGCAGTTCTTC
TRBJ1-2	TRBV30	NA	NA	11	CAWSVGGDYTF	TGTGCCTGGAGTGTAGGGGGAGACTACACCTTC
TRBJ1-1	TRBV7-3	NA	NA	15	CASSPKTGGNTEAFF	TGTGCCAGCAGCCCTAAGACAGGAGGGAACACTGAAGCTTTCTTT
TRBJ2-7	TRBV15	TRBD2	once	16	CATSRATSGSSYEQYF	TGTGCCACCAGCAGGGCGACTAGCGGGAGCTCCTACGAGCAGTACTTC
TRBJ2-1	TRBV2	TRBD1	NA	14	CASLRDRGYNEQFF	TGTGCCAGCCTCCGGGACAGGGGGTACAATGAGCAGTTCTTC
TRBJ2-7	TRBV19	NA	few	15	CASSIGSQASYEQYF	TGTGCCAGTAGTATTGGTTCCCAGGCCTCCTACGAGCAGTACTTC
TRBJ1-2	TRBV6-4	NA	once	16	CASSRTAVGGNYGYTF	TGTGCCAGCAGTCGCACCGCCGTAGGGGGAAACTATGGCTACACCTTC
TRBJ2-1	TRBV29-1	TRBD1	NA	16	CGVDDPDRASYNEQFF	TGCGGCGTTGATGACCCCGACAGGGCCTCCTACAATGAGCAGTTCTTC
TRBJ1-2	TRBV5-1	TRBD1	NA	14	CASSFTGGGFGYTF	TGCGCCAGCAGCTTCACAGGGGGCGGTTTTGGCTACACCTTC
TRBJ2-7	TRBV6-1	NA	NA	12	CASSVEGNEQYF	TGTGCCAGCAGTGTGGAGGGGAACGAGCAGTACTTC
TRBJ2-7	TRBV5-6	TRBD2	NA	14	CASSAASGLGEQYF	TGTGCCAGCAGCGCGGCTAGCGGGCTGGGAGAGCAGTACTTC
TRBJ1-1	TRBV4-1	TRBD1	once	16	CASSQAGQGVLAEAFF	TGCGCCAGCAGCCAAGCCGGTCAGGGGGTTCTAGCTGAAGCTTTCTTT
TRBJ1-1	TRBV7-9	NA	NA	12	CASSLVQTEAFF	TGTGCCAGCAGCTTAGTCCAGACTGAAGCTTTCTTT
TRBJ2-5	TRBV5-1	NA	NA	13	CASSLDSRETQYF	TGCGCCAGCAGCTTGGACAGTAGAGAGACCCAGTACTTC
TRBJ1-2	TRBV7-9	TRBD1	NA	12	CASSFPGQSYTF	TGTGCCAGCAGCTTCCCGGGACAGTCCTACACCTTC
TRBJ2-5	TRBV5-1	TRBD2	NA	16	CASSLVSSGGRETQYF	TGCGCCAGCAGCTTGGTTTCTAGCGGGGGACGAGAGACCCAGTACTTC